This T cell receptor (beta chain) originates from a study of early T cells in non-severe SARS-CoV-2 infection. This clonotype was observed a few times. TCRdb re-called the 5' RACE reads through MiXCR, storing one row per CDR3 protein. Of more than 90,000 distinct CDR3 sequences in the sample, about 11% were seen once. The junction had 8 bases not matched to a gene; V was cut back by 4 bases and J by 4 bases. CDR1 is MNHEY, CDR2 SVGAGI, per germline. This CDR3 contains 18 residues. The chain combines TRBV6-5 with TRBJ2-1; 15 positions agree with TRBD2. The sequenced material came from whole blood. The sequence derives from an adult who was a healthcare worker with PCR-confirmed SARS-CoV-2 infection or an uninfected control (not recorded which). In nucleotides, the CDR3 is TGTGCCAGCAGTTCCCCCCGGACTAGCGGGGGGGCTTACAATGAGCAGTTCTTC. This gives the protein CASSSPRTSGGAYNEQFF.